These 22 T cell receptor beta chains originate from one sample sequenced in a study of sequential checkpoint blockade in melanoma. TCRdb's copy holds only in-frame clones and misses some; the assay was immunoSEQ multiplex PCR. Among about 32,000 clones listed, roughly 84% were seen once. Indicated treatment: randomized to nivolumab then ipilimumab (arm A) or the reverse (arm B). Sequencing was performed on CD8+ T cells sorted from blood (inferred from file names), taken from a patient given nivolumab and ipilimumab in sequence. These TCRs come from a human donor with melanoma.

CDR3 region: CASSVGGRGTGEQFF. The CDR3 coding sequence is TGTGCCAGCAGCGTAGGCGGGAGAGGGACGGGTGAGCAGTTCTTC. V and J are TRBV9 and TRBJ2-1; 7 nucleotides line up with TRBD2. This CDR3 contains 15 residues. Germline CDR1 and CDR2: SGDLS and YYNGEE. The V gene end was trimmed by 0 bases and the J gene end by 9 bases; junction bases not matched to a gene: 9.

J is TRBJ1-5 and V is TRBV28, with TRBD1 matching 8 bases. Germline-derived CDR1 and CDR2 are MDHEN and SYDVKM. Losses at the gene ends were 1 base for V and 1 base for J; bases not matched to a gene: 9. The CDR3 length is 18 residues. CDR3 sequence reads: CASSLFPVDRESNQPQHF. The CDR3 bases are TGTGCCAGCAGTTTATTCCCAGTGGACAGGGAAAGCAATCAGCCCCAGCATTTT.

This clone was detected once. The chain's CDR3 is CASSPGQVYTDTQYF. DNA of the CDR3: TGCGCCAGCAGCCCTGGACAGGTGTACACAGATACGCAGTATTTT. This chain links TRBV5-1 with TRBJ2-3, with 7 bases aligning to TRBD1. Germline-derived CDR1 and CDR2 are SGHRS and YFSETQ. The CDR3 contains 15 residues. V shed 4 bases and J 2 bases; nucleotides not matched to a gene: 7.

The count of this clone is one. This chain's CDR3 is CASRGQGNSYEQYF. In DNA, the CDR3 is TGTGCCAGCAGGGGCCAGGGGAACTCCTACGAGCAGTACTTC. This chain uses TRBV28 with TRBJ2-7; tentative D call: TRBD1 (6 bases). This CDR3 is 14 amino acids long. Trimming left V 6 bases short and J 0 bases short, with 12 bases between. Germline-derived CDR1 and CDR2 are MDHEN and SYDVKM. The whole variable domain, remainder taken from reference TRBV28 and TRBJ2-7, is DVKVTQSSRYLVKRTGEKVFLECVQDMDHENMFWYRQDPGLGLRLIYFSYDVKMKEKGDIPEGYSVSREKKERFSLILESASTNQTSMYLCASRGQGNSYEQYFGPGTRLTVT.

V is TRBV7-3 and J is TRBJ2-3; D call uncertain. The germline CDR1 and CDR2 sequences are SGHTA and FQGTGA. This CDR3 contains 13 residues. The germline V and J ends were trimmed by 5 bases and 5 bases, with 11 bases remaining between them. The CDR3 nucleotides are TGTGCCAGCAGCCCACTAAATGGAGATACGCAGTATTTT. It is translated as CASSPLNGDTQYF.

Remarks on this clone: This is likely a read error, given that the CDR3 carries no conserved phenylalanine or tryptophan at its end. The chain employs TRBV6-5 and TRBJ1-6; D gene uncertain. This CDR3 has 15 amino acids. Between the trimmed V and J ends, which lost 6 bases and 0 bases, there was a span of 9 bases. Germline V lookup: CDR1 MNHEY, CDR2 SVGAGI. The CDR3 protein is CASRVESSYNSPLHL. The CDR3 coding sequence is TGTGCCAGCAGGGTAGAGAGCTCCTATAATTCACCCCTCCACCTT.

This chain links TRBV27 with TRBJ2-1; 10 nucleotides match TRBD1. Germline V gene lookup returns CDR1 MNHEY and CDR2 SMNVEV (reference sequence). The CDR3 has 15 residues. Germline trimming cut 4 bases from V and 6 bases from J; bases unmatched to any gene: 6. The chain's CDR3 is CASSSDRGQGNEQFF. The CDR3 DNA reads TGTGCCAGCAGTTCAGACAGGGGGCAAGGCAATGAGCAGTTCTTC.

The CDR3 region is CASSTQQGGAYGYTF. In DNA form, the CDR3 reads TGTGCCAGCAGCACCCAACAGGGCGGTGCCTATGGCTACACCTTC. The V gene is TRBV9, the J gene TRBJ1-2, with D maybe TRBD1 (6 bases). The CDR3 consists of 15 residues. Per germline, CDR1 SGDLS and CDR2 YYNGEE. V lost 4 bases and J 4 bases, leaving 17 bases between the germline ends.

The chain couples TRBV10-1 to TRBJ2-7; TRBD2 is a possible D gene (6 bases). Per the germline V gene, CDR1 is WNHNN and CDR2 is SYGVQD (reference sequence). The CDR3 runs to 14 residues. V lost 8 bases and J 3 bases, leaving 17 bases between the germline ends. In DNA form, the CDR3 reads TGCGCCAGCCCCTCGGGGGATACCCACTACGAGCAGTACTTC. Protein: CASPSGDTHYEQYF.

The V gene is TRBV30, the J gene TRBJ2-7, with 14 bases lining up with TRBD2. The V segment lost 1 base and the J segment 2 bases; nucleotides outside the gene matches: 10. This CDR3 comprises 18 residues. The germline gives CDR1 GTSNPN, CDR2 SVGIG (reference sequence). The CDR3 loop is CAWSANPGLAGGPYEQYF. CDR3 bases: TGTGCCTGGAGTGCGAACCCCGGACTAGCGGGGGGACCCTACGAGCAGTACTTC.

The gene calls are TRBV28 and TRBJ2-7; D is unclear. Trimming cost V 5 bases and J 5 bases, with 19 bases left between them. The germline gives CDR1 MDHEN, CDR2 SYDVKM. The CDR3 consists of 15 residues. The CDR3 loop is CASSPTLRSTHEQYF. For the CDR3, the DNA is TGTGCCAGCAGTCCCACCCTACGGAGTACCCACGAGCAGTACTTC.

CDR3: CASRGWTGDLWEQYF. The DNA of the CDR3 is TGTGCCAGCAGAGGCTGGACAGGGGATCTCTGGGAGCAGTACTTC. This chain links TRBV28 with TRBJ2-7, with 9 bases fitting TRBD1. The CDR3 is made up of 15 amino acids. The trim removed 6 bases at V and 7 bases at J, leaving 13 bases unmatched. Germline V gene sequence: CDR1 MDHEN, CDR2 SYDVKM.

The V call is TRBV4-3, the J call TRBJ2-7, with 7 bases identical to TRBD1. This CDR3 is built from 16 residues. Germline-derived CDR1 and CDR2 are LGHNA and YSLEER. V was pared by 4 bases and J by 0 bases, with 9 bases of the junction left unmatched. CDR3 loop: CASSRLTGAPSYEQYF. DNA for the CDR3: TGCGCCAGCAGCCGCCTTACAGGGGCTCCCTCCTACGAGCAGTACTTC.

This clone was recorded once. The chain has TRBV5-1 and TRBJ2-7; 7 bases are a match to TRBD1. Germline V CDR1 and CDR2: SGHRS, YFSETQ. The CDR3 contains 17 residues. J was trimmed by 3 bases and V by 3 bases; bases with no gene match: 15. CDR3 protein: CASSYADRAYGVYEQYF. CDR3 nucleotide sequence: TGCGCCAGCAGCTATGCTGACAGGGCCTACGGTGTCTACGAGCAGTACTTC.

In DNA, the CDR3 is TGTGCCAGCGCAAGATTAGGGGAAATCGAGCAGTACTTC. This gives the protein CASARLGEIEQYF. The V gene is TRBV14, the J gene TRBJ2-5, with a weak D call TRBD1 (5 bases). Near its end, the DNA agrees better with TRBJ2-7, so the J call may be wrong. The CDR3 consists of 13 residues. Germline assignment: CDR1 SGHDN and CDR2 FVKESK.

V usage is TRBV10-3 and J usage is TRBJ1-4; D gene unclear. CDR1 and CDR2 (germline): ENHRY, SYGVKD. The germline V and J ends were trimmed by 0 bases and 7 bases, with 15 bases remaining between them. This CDR3 has 16 residues. The CDR3 protein is CAISESGGQRGEKLFF. In DNA form, the CDR3 reads TGTGCCATCAGTGAGTCGGGAGGGCAACGGGGTGAAAAACTGTTTTTT.

The chain has TRBV19 and TRBJ1-1; D remains ambiguous. V lost 2 bases to trimming and J lost 1 base, with 8 bases between them. Germline CDR1 LNHDA, CDR2 SQIVND (reference sequence). The length of the CDR3 is 14 residues. CDR3 residues: CASSIRPGNTEAFF. Written as DNA, the CDR3 is TGTGCCAGTAGTATAAGGCCAGGGAACACTGAAGCTTTCTTT. Full variable domain (outside the CDR3, taken from reference TRBV19 and TRBJ1-1): DGGITQSPKYLFRKEGQNVTLSCEQNLNHDAMYWYRQDPGQGLRLIYYSQIVNDFQKGDIAEGYSVSREKKESFPLTVTSAQKNPTAFYLCASSIRPGNTEAFFGQGTRLTVV.

The chain carries TRBV28 and TRBJ1-2; TRBD1 matches 8 bases. V lost 10 bases to trimming and J lost 3 bases; unmatched junction nucleotides: 7. The CDR3 totals 13 residues. Germline assignment: CDR1 MDHEN and CDR2 SYDVKM. CDR3 sequence (DNA): TGTGCCACCTCCGGACAGGGTGACTATGGCTACACCTTC. It encodes CATSGQGDYGYTF.

The chain recombines TRBV9 with TRBJ2-7, with 8 bases aligning to TRBD2. The germline V gene has CDR1 SGDLS and CDR2 YYNGEE. V was pared by 3 bases and J by 6 bases, with 2 bases of the junction left unmatched. The CDR3 has 12 residues. CDR3 coding DNA: TGTGCCAGCAGCGCGGGAGGGGGCGAGCAGTACTTC. This sequence encodes CASSAGGGEQYF.

This clone was seen only once. This specimen includes other DNA sequences encoding the same CDR3. The chain carries TRBV9 and TRBJ1-1; D gene uncertain. The germline V gene encodes CDR1 SGDLS and CDR2 YYNGEE. This CDR3 is 13 amino acids long. Trimming left V 2 bases short and J 3 bases short, with 8 bases between. The CDR3 DNA is TGTGCCAGCAGCGTGGGCGGGTACACTGAAGCTTTCTTT. This codes for CASSVGGYTEAFF. The full variable domain, its missing parts supplied by reference TRBV9 and TRBJ1-1, is DSGVTQTPKHLITATGQRVTLRCSPRSGDLSVYWYQQSLDQGLQFLIQYYNGEERAKGNILERFSAQQFPDLHSELNLSSLELGDSALYFCASSVGGYTEAFFGQGTRLTVV.

The gene calls are TRBV28 and TRBJ1-5, with a possible D match to TRBD1 (6 bases). Germline values: CDR1 MDHEN, CDR2 SYDVKM. The CDR3 runs to 16 residues. Trimming took 1 base from V and 6 from J, leaving 16 bases between them. The CDR3 DNA reads as TGTGCCAGCAGTTTATTCCGAGGGGGTGGGGGTCAGCCCCAGCATTTT. Residues: CASSLFRGGGGQPQHF.

This chain connects TRBV27 to TRBJ2-5; TRBD2 is a possible D gene (6 bases). The end of the DNA is better explained by TRBJ2-7, so the J call may be wrong. The germline gives CDR1 MNHEY, CDR2 SMNVEV (reference sequence). This CDR3 has 13 residues. The CDR3 nucleotides are TGTGCCAGCAGGTATATTCAGGGAGGCGAGCAGTACTTC. It yields the protein CASRYIQGGEQYF.